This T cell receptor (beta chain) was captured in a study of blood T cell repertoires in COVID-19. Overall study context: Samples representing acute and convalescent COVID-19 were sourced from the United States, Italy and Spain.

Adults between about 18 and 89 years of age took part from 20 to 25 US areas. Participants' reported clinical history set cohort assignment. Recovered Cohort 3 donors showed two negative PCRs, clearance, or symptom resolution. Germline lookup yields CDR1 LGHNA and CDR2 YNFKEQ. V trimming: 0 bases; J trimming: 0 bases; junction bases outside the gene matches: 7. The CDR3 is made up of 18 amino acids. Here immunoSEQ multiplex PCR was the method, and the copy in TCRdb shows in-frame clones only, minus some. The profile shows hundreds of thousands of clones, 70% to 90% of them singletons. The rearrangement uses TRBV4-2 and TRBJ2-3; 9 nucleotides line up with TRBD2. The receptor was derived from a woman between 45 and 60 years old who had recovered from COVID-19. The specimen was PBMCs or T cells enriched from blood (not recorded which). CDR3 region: CASSQDGDGTSSTDTQYF. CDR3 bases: TGTGCCAGCAGCCAAGACGGGGACGGGACTAGCAGCACAGATACGCAGTATTTT.